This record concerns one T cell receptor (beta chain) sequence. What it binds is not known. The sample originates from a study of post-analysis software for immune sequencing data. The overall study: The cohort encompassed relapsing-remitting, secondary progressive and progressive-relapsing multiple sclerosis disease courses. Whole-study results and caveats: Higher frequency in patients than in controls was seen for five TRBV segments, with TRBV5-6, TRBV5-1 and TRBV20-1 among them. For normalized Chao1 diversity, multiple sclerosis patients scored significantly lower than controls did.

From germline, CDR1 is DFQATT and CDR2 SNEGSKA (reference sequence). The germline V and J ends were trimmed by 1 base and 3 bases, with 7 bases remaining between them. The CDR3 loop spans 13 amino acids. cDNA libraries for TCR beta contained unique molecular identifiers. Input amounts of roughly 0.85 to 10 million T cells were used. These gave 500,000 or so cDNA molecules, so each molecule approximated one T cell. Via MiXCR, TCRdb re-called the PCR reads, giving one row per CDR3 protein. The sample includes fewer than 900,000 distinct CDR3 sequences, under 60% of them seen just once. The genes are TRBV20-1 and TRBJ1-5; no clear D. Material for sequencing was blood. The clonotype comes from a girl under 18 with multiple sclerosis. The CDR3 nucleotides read TGCAGTGCTAGAGCCCCCTACAATCAGCCCCAGCATTTT. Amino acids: CSARAPYNQPQHF.